A single sample gave rise to the 9 T cell receptor beta chains below, sequenced in a study of T cell changes during pregnancy in multiple sclerosis. The assay was immunoSEQ multiplex PCR, and TCRdb's table has in-frame clones only and misses some. The data contain roughly 50,000 clones, approximately 90% of them singletons. Sample: CD4+ T cells from peripheral blood mononuclear cells, taken after pregnancy. The source is a female donor with multiple sclerosis, enrolled in a pregnancy study.

V gene TRBV7-7 combines with J gene TRBJ2-3; TRBD1 might be the D (5 bases). Trimming removed 1 base at V and 6 bases at J, with 8 bases between. CDR1 and CDR2 (germline): SSHAT, FNYEAQ (reference sequence). The CDR3 spans 13 residues. CDR3 sequence reads: CASSLGGADTQYF. CDR3 DNA: TGTGCCAGCAGCTTAGGGGGCGCCGATACGCAGTATTTT.

The rearrangement links TRBV5-1 to TRBJ2-5; TRBD2 matches 11 bases. Trimming cost V 4 bases and J 5 bases; bases outside gene matches: 7. Germline CDR1 SGHRS, CDR2 YFSETQ. The CDR3 is made up of 15 amino acids. CDR3 coding DNA: TGCGCCAGCAGCGTCGGGACTAGCGGCCTGGAGACCCAGTACTTC. Amino acids: CASSVGTSGLETQYF.

This clone was observed a few times. V gene TRBV18 combines with J gene TRBJ1-1; D gene ambiguous. The CDR3 loop spans 13 amino acids. Germline CDR1 is KGHSH and CDR2 is LQKENI. Trimming removed 4 bases at V and 7 bases at J, with 13 bases between. The CDR3 loop reads CASSLTQTNEAFF. The CDR3 DNA reads as TGTGCCAGCTCACTTACACAAACTAATGAAGCTTTCTTT.

A single count supports this clone. The genes are TRBV5-4 and TRBJ2-5; tentatively, D is TRBD2 (6 bases). The CDR3 has 16 amino acids. Trimming took off 2 bases at V and 5 bases at J, with 19 bases between the two ends. The germline V gene has CDR1 SGHNT and CDR2 YYREEE (reference sequence). CDR3 protein: CASSFRSGVREETQYF. The CDR3 DNA reads as TGTGCCAGCAGCTTCCGCTCGGGGGTACGAGAGGAGACCCAGTACTTC.

Only one count was recorded for this clone. The gene calls are TRBV9 and TRBJ1-1, with TRBD1 identical over 10 bases. The germline V gene has CDR1 SGDLS and CDR2 YYNGEE. This CDR3 has 14 amino acids. V shed 3 bases and J 10 bases; nucleotides not matched to a gene: 9. In nucleotides, the CDR3 is TGTGCCAGCAGCGAATCTGGGACAGGGGTGGGAGCTTTCTTT. Translation: CASSESGTGVGAFF.

V is TRBV9 and J is TRBJ1-2; 9 bases map to TRBD1. Trimming took 4 bases from V and 2 from J; bases not matched to a gene: 6. Germline V gives CDR1 SGDLS, CDR2 YYNGEE. The CDR3 loop spans 15 amino acids. CDR3 residues: CASSPGDRVNYGYTF. The CDR3 bases are TGTGCCAGCAGCCCCGGGGACAGGGTAAACTATGGCTACACCTTC.

The V and J genes are TRBV5-1 and TRBJ2-3; 7 nucleotides agree with TRBD1. Looked up from germline, CDR1 is SGHRS and CDR2 is YFSETQ. The CDR3 loop spans 15 amino acids. Trimming at V came to 1 base and at J to 6 bases, leaving 8 bases not matched to a gene. DNA for the CDR3: TGCGCCAGCAGCTTGAGGGGGACAGCAGGGGATACGCAGTATTTT. It translates to CASSLRGTAGDTQYF.

The chain employs TRBV4-2 and TRBJ2-5; weak D call: TRBD2 (6 bases). The CDR3 spans 14 residues. Germline loops: CDR1 LGHNA, CDR2 YNFKEQ. Trimming shortened V by 4 bases and J by 1 base, and 10 bases separated the two germline ends. The CDR3 reads CASSPHGGQETQYF. For the CDR3, the DNA is TGTGCCAGCAGCCCCCACGGGGGCCAAGAGACCCAGTACTTC.

V usage is TRBV7-2 and J usage is TRBJ2-1; possibly TRBD2 for D (6 bases). CDR1 SGHTA and CDR2 FQGNSA come from the germline V gene. The CDR3 has 15 residues. V was trimmed by 3 bases and J by 4 bases, leaving 13 bases between them. The CDR3 bases are TGTGCCAGCAGCTTTCTCCGGGAGTCGTACAATGAGCAGTTCTTC. Translation gives CASSFLRESYNEQFF.